The 3 T cell receptor beta chains below all came from one sample that was sequenced in a study of T cells in Graves' hyperthyroidism and ophthalmopathy (dated by TCRdb to about 2019). The library was produced with multiplex PCR. These reads were obtained on an Illumina HiSeq 2000. TCR beta CDR3 regions were amplified from RNA transcripts. For the first round of RT-PCR on the TCR CDR3, the HTBI primer set was used together with the Qiagen OneStep RT-PCR kit. The raw public reads went through TCRdb reprocessing: fastp at Q25, MiXCR clone calling, in-frame beta chains kept. Each record represents a unique CDR3 protein, reported with the most common genes and DNA among its rows. This sample lists about 620,000 distinct CDR3 sequences; around 15% were detected once. The top ten constitute around 3.9% of the sample. Input material: blood. Source of these receptors: a woman under 40 with Graves' hyperthyroidism.

Worth noting for this clonotype: A much larger clone is a single base away; this may be a read error. The J gene is TRBJ2-7, the V gene TRBV5-6; the D gene is possibly TRBD2 (5 bases). The CDR3 sequence is 13 residues long. Germline V gives CDR1 SGHDT, CDR2 YYEEEE. In nucleotides, the CDR3 is TGTGCCAGCAGCTTGTCAGCGGCCTACGAGCAGCACTTC. Translating it yields CASSLSAAYEQHF. Full variable domain (outside the CDR3, taken from reference TRBV5-6 and TRBJ2-7): DAGVTQSPTHLIKTRGQQVTLRCSPKSGHDTVSWYQQALGQGPQFIFQYYEEEERQRGNFPDRFSGHQFPNYSSELNVNALLLGDSALYLCASSLSAAYEQHFGPGTRLTVT.

This clonotype has only a few counts. The V and J genes are TRBV7-8 and TRBJ2-2; D may be TRBD2 (6 bases). Trimming pared 8 bases from V and 2 bases from J, leaving 12 bases between. The germline gives CDR1 SGHVS, CDR2 FQNEAQ. The length of the CDR3 is 14 residues. The CDR3 reads CASCPGLNTGELFF. For the CDR3, the DNA is TGTGCCAGCTGCCCGGGACTTAACACCGGGGAGCTGTTTTTT.

This clonotype was seen at least ten times. CDR3 amino acids: CSARAPAGGLNEQFF. In DNA form, the CDR3 reads TGCAGTGCTAGAGCCCCCGCGGGAGGTTTGAATGAGCAGTTCTTC. The chain is built from TRBV20-1 and TRBJ2-1; 8 bases are a match to TRBD2. Germline loops: CDR1 DFQATT, CDR2 SNEGSKA (reference sequence). This CDR3 contains 15 residues. Trimming removed 1 base from V and 7 bases from J; junction bases left unmatched: 9.